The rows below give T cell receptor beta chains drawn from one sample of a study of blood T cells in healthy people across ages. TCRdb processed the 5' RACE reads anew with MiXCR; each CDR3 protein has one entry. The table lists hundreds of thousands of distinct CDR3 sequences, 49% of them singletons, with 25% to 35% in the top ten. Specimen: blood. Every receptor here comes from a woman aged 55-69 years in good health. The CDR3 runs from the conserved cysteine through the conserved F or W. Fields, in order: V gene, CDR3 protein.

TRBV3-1	CASSQDEITGPEQFF
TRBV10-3	CAISESSRQAFF
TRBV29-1	CSVGQGVSQPQHF
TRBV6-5	CASRSPGTAYNEQFF
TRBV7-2	CASSRQGADGYTF
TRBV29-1	CSVARLEPRETQYF
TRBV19	CASNPSGSRLNEQFF
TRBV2	CASRPLAGGSYEQYF
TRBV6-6	CAGSQQDRGVYVQYF
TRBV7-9	CASSPYRVSYEQYF
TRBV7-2	CASSSRALGAFF
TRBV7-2	CASSQGQWKETQYF
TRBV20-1	CSAARGETQYF
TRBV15	CATSRAGAGANIQQFF
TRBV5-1	CASRSGQGGTQYF
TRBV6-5	CASSSLAGEVGELFF
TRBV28	CAISLSLGANVLTF
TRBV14	CASSPDGRVWNTEAFF
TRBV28	CASSPSGTASGANVLTF
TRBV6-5	CASSGRLPYEQYF
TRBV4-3	CASSQEPFQGLETQYF
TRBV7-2	CASSIQGAQDTQYF
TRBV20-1	CSAEYNEQFF
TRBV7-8	CASSLPYRENEQFF
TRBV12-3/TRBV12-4	CASSWVRTGLAKNIQYF
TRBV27	CASSKGQGDGYTF
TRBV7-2	CASSLRGQGGTEAFF
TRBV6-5	CASNPQGNSPLHF
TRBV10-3	CAISSGTSGRSDTQYF
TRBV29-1	CSVGGVGLNEQYF
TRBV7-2	CASRSLTIQETQYF
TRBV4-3	CASSQAISGANVLTF
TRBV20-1	CSARSVEDKQYF
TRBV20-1	CSATRQALANEKLFF
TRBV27	CASSRQILIGYNEQFF
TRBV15	CATSRDQGNYGYTF
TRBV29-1	CSVVRNQETQYF
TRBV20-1	CSARDRGIRRGFKNIQYF
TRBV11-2	CASSLARYGEQFF
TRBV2	CASSGAPSGTTDTQYF
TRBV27	CASSLRWGTGGSGANVLTF
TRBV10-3	CAISSPPDRSYEQYF
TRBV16	CASSQGSQGAEQYF
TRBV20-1	CSASSAAYERYF
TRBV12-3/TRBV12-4	CASSPPVVRHEQFF
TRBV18	CASSPSQARGLDGYTF
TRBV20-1	CSARGGGLNTEAFF
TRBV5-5	CASSVQAGTYNEQFF
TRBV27	CASSIASGSFYEQYF
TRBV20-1	CSASRIAGDNEQYF
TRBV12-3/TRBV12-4	CASSLRGQGDNEQFF
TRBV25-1	CATRPQGPYEQYF
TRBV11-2	CASRPREGTYNEQFF
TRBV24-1	CATRLTGLDEQYF
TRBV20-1	CSAGQRWDDTEAFF
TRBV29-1	CSAGGGAYEQYF
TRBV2	CASSSQRQGYEQYF
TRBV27	CASRTRGVGELFF
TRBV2	CASSGPGLQETQYF